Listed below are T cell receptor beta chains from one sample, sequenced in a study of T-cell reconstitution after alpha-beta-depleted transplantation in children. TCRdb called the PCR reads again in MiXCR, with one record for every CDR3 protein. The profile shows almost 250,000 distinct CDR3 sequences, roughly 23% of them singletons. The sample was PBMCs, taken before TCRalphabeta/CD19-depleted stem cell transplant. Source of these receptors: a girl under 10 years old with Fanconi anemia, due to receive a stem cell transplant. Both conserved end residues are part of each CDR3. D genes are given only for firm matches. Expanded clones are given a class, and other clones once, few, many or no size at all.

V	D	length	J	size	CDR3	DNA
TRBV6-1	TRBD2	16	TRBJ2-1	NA	CASSRLSGGSYNEQFF	TGTGCCAGCAGTCGCTTGAGCGGGGGGTCATACAATGAGCAGTTCTTC
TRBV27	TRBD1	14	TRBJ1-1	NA	CASSFGQGITEAFF	TGTGCCAGCAGTTTCGGACAGGGGATTACTGAAGCTTTCTTT
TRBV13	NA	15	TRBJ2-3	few	CASSLESGFADTQYF	TGTGCCAGCAGCTTAGAAAGCGGGTTCGCAGATACGCAGTATTTT
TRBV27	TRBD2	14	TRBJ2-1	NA	CATVGLAGMDEQFF	TGTGCCACAGTGGGACTAGCGGGAATGGATGAGCAGTTCTTC
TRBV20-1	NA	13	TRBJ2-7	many	CSARWSETYEQYF	TGCAGTGCTAGATGGTCGGAGACCTACGAGCAGTACTTC
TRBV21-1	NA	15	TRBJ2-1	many	CASSREGRGVNEQFF	TGTGCCAGCAGCAGGGAGGGCCGGGGTGTCAATGAGCAGTTCTTC
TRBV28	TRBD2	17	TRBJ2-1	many	CASSYWEREVDYNEQFF	TGTGCCAGCAGTTACTGGGAGCGGGAGGTTGACTACAATGAGCAGTTCTTC
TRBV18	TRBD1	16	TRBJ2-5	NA	CASSPSKTGLGETQYF	TGTGCCAGCTCACCTTCCAAGACAGGGCTGGGAGAGACCCAGTACTTC
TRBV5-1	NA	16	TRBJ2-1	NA	CASSLIAVDSYNEQFF	TGCGCCAGCAGCTTGATAGCGGTTGACTCCTACAATGAGCAGTTCTTC
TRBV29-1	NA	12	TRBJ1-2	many	CSVGTPVDGYTF	TGCAGCGTTGGGACCCCGGTGGATGGCTACACCTTC
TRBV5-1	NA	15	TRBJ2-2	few	CASSLTMNAVGELFF	TGCGCCAGCAGCTTGACTATGAACGCGGTGGGGGAGCTGTTTTTT
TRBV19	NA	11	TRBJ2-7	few	CASRSGYEQYF	TGTGCCAGTAGGAGCGGTTACGAGCAGTACTTC
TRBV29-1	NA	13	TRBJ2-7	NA	CSVVAGHYYEQYF	TGCAGCGTTGTGGCGGGACACTATTACGAGCAGTACTTC
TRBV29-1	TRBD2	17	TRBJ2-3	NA	CSVDIVLAGVITDTQYF	TGCAGCGTTGATATCGTATTAGCGGGAGTGATCACAGATACGCAGTATTTT
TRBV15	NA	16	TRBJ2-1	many	CATSSQPHSYYNEQFF	TGTGCCACCAGCAGCCAGCCCCATTCCTACTACAATGAGCAGTTCTTC
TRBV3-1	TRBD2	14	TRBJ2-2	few	CASSQSGSTGELFF	TGTGCCAGCAGCCAAAGCGGGAGCACCGGGGAGCTGTTTTTT
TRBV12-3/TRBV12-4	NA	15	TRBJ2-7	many	CASSLQVLSSYEQYF	TGTGCCAGCAGTTTACAGGTCCTTAGCTCCTACGAGCAGTACTTC
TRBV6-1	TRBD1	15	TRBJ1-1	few	CASRRQGVANTEAFF	TGTGCCAGCAGAAGACAGGGGGTGGCGAACACTGAAGCTTTCTTT
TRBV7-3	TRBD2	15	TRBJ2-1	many	CASSPGTSGYNEQFF	TGTGCCAGCAGCCCAGGGACTAGCGGATACAATGAGCAGTTCTTC
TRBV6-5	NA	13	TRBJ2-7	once	CASSFPGSREQYF	TGTGCCAGCAGTTTTCCAGGGTCAAGGGAGCAGTACTTC
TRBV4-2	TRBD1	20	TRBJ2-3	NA	CASSQDPSGTGAGGTDTQYF	TGTGCCAGCAGCCAAGATCCCTCCGGGACAGGGGCGGGGGGCACAGATACGCAGTATTTT
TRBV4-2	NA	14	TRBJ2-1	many	CASSPVISWAEQFF	TGTGCCAGCAGCCCAGTAATATCCTGGGCTGAGCAGTTCTTC
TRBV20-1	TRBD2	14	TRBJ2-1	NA	CSARESGGLNEQFF	TGCAGTGCTAGAGAAAGCGGGGGACTCAATGAGCAGTTCTTC
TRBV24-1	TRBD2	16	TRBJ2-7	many	CATSSSSGRETYEQYF	TGTGCCACCAGCTCGTCTAGCGGGAGGGAAACCTACGAGCAGTACTTC
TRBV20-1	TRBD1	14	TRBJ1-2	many	CSASHRQGGYGYTF	TGCAGTGCGAGCCATCGACAGGGTGGGTATGGCTACACCTTC
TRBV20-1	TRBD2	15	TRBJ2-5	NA	CSAGPLAGDRETQYF	TGCAGTGCTGGCCCCCTAGCGGGGGATCGGGAGACCCAGTACTTC
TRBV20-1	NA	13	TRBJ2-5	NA	CSQDQAYQETQYF	TGCAGTCAGGATCAGGCTTACCAAGAGACCCAGTACTTC
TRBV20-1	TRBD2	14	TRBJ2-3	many	CSARLAGNTDTQYF	TGCAGTGCTAGACTAGCGGGAAACACAGATACGCAGTATTTT
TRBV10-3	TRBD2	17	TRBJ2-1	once	CAIRRGAGPSAYNEQFF	TGTGCCATCAGAAGGGGAGCGGGACCCTCAGCCTACAATGAGCAGTTCTTC
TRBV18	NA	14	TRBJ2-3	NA	CASYPGGTADTQYF	TGTGCCAGCTACCCTGGGGGTACTGCAGATACGCAGTATTTT
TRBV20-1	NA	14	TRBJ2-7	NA	CSAETPHAFYEQYF	TGCAGTGCTGAAACTCCCCACGCGTTCTACGAGCAGTACTTC
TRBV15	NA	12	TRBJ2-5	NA	CATSRGLETQYF	TGTGCCACCAGCCGGGGCTTGGAGACCCAGTACTTC
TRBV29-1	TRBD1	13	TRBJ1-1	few	CSGRQGANTEAFF	TGCAGCGGAAGACAGGGGGCGAACACTGAAGCTTTCTTT
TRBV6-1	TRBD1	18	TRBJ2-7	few	CASSEALLSRTGHDEQYF	TGTGCCAGCAGTGAAGCGCTTCTTTCCAGGACAGGGCATGACGAGCAGTACTTC
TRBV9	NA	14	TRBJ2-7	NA	CASSVVQDAYEQYF	TGTGCCAGCAGCGTAGTACAGGATGCCTACGAGCAGTACTTC
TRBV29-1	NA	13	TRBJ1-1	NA	CSVELVPNTEAFF	TGCAGCGTTGAACTGGTCCCGAACACTGAAGCTTTCTTT
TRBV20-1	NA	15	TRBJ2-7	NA	CSATQGMGELFGQYF	TGCAGTGCTACACAGGGTATGGGGGAACTTTTCGGGCAGTACTTC